Following are 19 T cell receptor beta chains from one sample sequenced in a study of a mutant IDH1 vaccine in newly diagnosed glioma. The sample's time point: baseline, week 1 (first vaccination visit). Treatment given: pre-vaccination baseline after standard-of-care therapy. Sequencing used immunoSEQ multiplex PCR; TCRdb keeps in-frame clones, though not all of them. The data show 50,000 to 65,000 clones, with approximately 78% seen just once and under 20% held by the top ten. The input for sequencing was PBMCs, taken from a glioma patient treated with radiotherapy, temozolomide or both. The receptors here all came from a man aged 18 to 29 with glioma.

This clone was counted between two and nine times. Other nucleotide sequences in the sample specify the same CDR3. The chain recombines TRBV19 with TRBJ1-5; no clear D gene. Germline-derived CDR1 and CDR2 are LNHDA and SQIVND (reference sequence). The CDR3 totals 13 residues. V lost 3 bases and J lost 2, with 5 bases in between. The CDR3 sequence: CASSIAGNQPQHF. In DNA, the CDR3 is TGTGCCAGTAGTATTGCTGGCAATCAGCCCCAGCATTTT.

The rearrangement uses TRBV5-1 and TRBJ1-1; weak D call: TRBD1 (5 bases). The CDR3 covers 13 residues. CDR1 SGHRS and CDR2 YFSETQ come from the germline V gene. The V gene lost 8 bases and the J gene lost 2 bases, with 13 bases spanning the gap. The CDR3 here is CASVLGENTEAFF. The CDR3 DNA reads as TGCGCCAGTGTACTAGGGGAAAACACTGAAGCTTTCTTT. Full variable domain (remainder filled in from reference TRBV5-1 and TRBJ1-1): KAGVTQTPRYLIKTRGQQVTLSCSPISGHRSVSWYQQTPGQGLQFLFEYFSETQRNKGNFPGRFSGRQFSNSRSEMNVSTLELGDSALYLCASVLGENTEAFFGQGTRLTVV.

The chain couples TRBV7-2 to TRBJ1-2; the match to TRBD1 covers 9 bases. J lost 3 bases, V lost 1 base, and 6 bases had no gene match. This CDR3 region has 16 residues. Germline V gene data show CDR1 as SGHTA and CDR2 as FQGNSA. The CDR3 here is CASSLGRGQGHYGYTF. The DNA of the CDR3 is TGTGCCAGCAGCTTAGGGCGGGGACAGGGACACTATGGCTACACCTTC. The variable domain in full, completed from reference TRBV7-2 and TRBJ1-2, reads GAGVSQSPSNKVTEKGKDVELRCDPISGHTALYWYRQSLGQGLEFLIYFQGNSAPDKSGLPSDRFSAERTGGSVSTLTIQRTQQEDSAVYLCASSLGRGQGHYGYTFGSGTRLTVV.

The J gene is TRBJ1-1, the V gene TRBV30, with D perhaps TRBD1 (5 bases). The V gene's germline CDR1 is GTSNPN and CDR2 SVGIG (reference sequence). V shed 1 base and J shed 4 bases, with 10 bases lying between them. The CDR3 has 13 residues. The CDR3 loop reads CAWSASGPTEAFF. CDR3 bases: TGTGCCTGGAGTGCCTCAGGGCCCACTGAAGCTTTCTTT.

This chain uses TRBV7-8 with TRBJ2-7; 11 bases fit TRBD2. V trimming: 5 bases; J trimming: 0 bases; junction bases outside the gene matches: 9. Germline CDR1 is SGHVS and CDR2 is FQNEAQ. CDR3 length: 17 residues. The chain's CDR3 is CASSRGLAGASSYEQYF. The CDR3 DNA reads TGTGCCAGCAGCCGAGGACTAGCGGGTGCTAGCTCCTACGAGCAGTACTTC.

The chain joins TRBV4-3 to TRBJ1-1, with 9 bases aligning to TRBD1. Trimming at V came to 8 bases and at J to 3 bases, leaving 4 bases not matched to a gene. The CDR3 totals 13 residues. In germline, CDR1 is LGHNA, CDR2 YSLEER. The CDR3: CASGTGSDTEAFF. CDR3 bases: TGCGCCAGCGGGACAGGGTCGGACACTGAAGCTTTCTTT.

This rearrangement joins TRBV7-2 to TRBJ1-2, with unresolved D. In germline, CDR1 is SGHTA, CDR2 FQGNSA. The V and J ends lost 5 bases and 4 bases respectively, with 20 bases between them. This CDR3 is built from 16 residues. The CDR3 DNA follows: TGTGCCAGCAGCCCAGTAACACTAATCCGGAGCTATGGCTACACCTTC. It specifies CASSPVTLIRSYGYTF.

The chain links TRBV7-9 to TRBJ2-5; D unresolved. Trimming stripped 6 bases from V and 5 bases from J, with 7 bases between. The CDR3 is 11 amino acids. From germline, CDR1 is SEHNR and CDR2 FQNEAQ (reference sequence). The CDR3 region has the DNA TGTGCCAGCAGTTTTAGGGAGACCCAGTACTTC. Residues: CASSFRETQYF.

The chain is built from TRBV4-1 and TRBJ1-1; possibly TRBD1 for D (5 bases). Trimming took 0 bases from V and 5 from J, leaving 16 bases between them. This CDR3 has 16 residues. Germline CDR1 and CDR2: MGHRA and YSYEKL. CDR3 in amino acids: CASSQDLGGGLTEAFF. DNA of the CDR3: TGCGCCAGCAGCCAAGATTTGGGGGGAGGGTTGACTGAAGCTTTCTTT.

This chain joins TRBV5-6 and TRBJ1-5; D is possibly TRBD1 (6 bases). The ends were cut back, 1 base at V and 0 bases at J, with 8 bases in the middle. The length of the CDR3 is 15 residues. Germline CDR1 and CDR2: SGHDT and YYEEEE. The CDR3 loop reads CASSLRGYSNQPQHF. The CDR3 DNA sequence: TGTGCCAGCAGCTTGAGGGGGTATAGCAATCAGCCCCAGCATTTT.

The chain has TRBV29-1 and TRBJ1-3; D is undetermined. Germline loops: CDR1 SQVTM, CDR2 ANQGSEA. The CDR3 is 13 residues long. V was trimmed by 3 bases and J by 0 bases, leaving 6 bases between them. CDR3 nucleotides: TGCAGCGTTGACGGGTCCTCTGGAAACACCATATATTTT. Protein product: CSVDGSSGNTIYF.

The chain links TRBV13 to TRBJ2-7; 14 nucleotides agree with TRBD2. The germline V gene encodes CDR1 PRHDT and CDR2 FYEKMQ (reference sequence). V was pared by 0 bases and J by 2 bases, with 0 bases of the junction left unmatched. The CDR3 extends over 16 amino acids. For the CDR3, the DNA is TGTGCCAGCAGCTTAGGGACTAGCGGGGGGGCCTACGAGCAGTACTTC. Translated, it gives CASSLGTSGGAYEQYF.

The CDR3 bases are TGCAGCGTTGCAGGGGGGAGTACTGAAGCTTTCTTT. Residues: CSVAGGSTEAFF. The chain combines TRBV29-1 with TRBJ1-1; 7 bases match TRBD1. J lost 5 bases, V lost 4 bases, and 4 bases had no gene match. The CDR3 has 12 residues. CDR1 is SQVTM, CDR2 ANQGSEA, per germline.

J is TRBJ1-1 and V is TRBV5-6, with unresolved D. This CDR3 region has 12 residues. The ends were cut back, 1 base at V and 7 bases at J, with 8 bases in the middle. Germline V gives CDR1 SGHDT, CDR2 YYEEEE. The CDR3 sequence is CASSLLRGEAFF. CDR3 coding DNA: TGTGCCAGCAGCTTGCTTCGGGGTGAAGCTTTCTTT.

The chain combines TRBV2 with TRBJ1-1; 7 nucleotides agree with TRBD1. Trimming at V came to 4 bases and at J to 7 bases, leaving 9 bases not matched to a gene. CDR1 SNHLY and CDR2 FYNNEI come from the germline V gene. The CDR3 is made up of 14 amino acids. The CDR3 loop is CASSGSPGGREAFF. For the CDR3, the DNA is TGTGCCAGCAGTGGTTCCCCAGGGGGACGTGAAGCTTTCTTT.

The chain couples TRBV6-1 to TRBJ1-5, with 8 bases lining up with TRBD1. Germline CDR1 reads MNHNS; CDR2 reads SASEGT. V dropped 4 bases and J dropped 4; count of bases not matched to a gene: 15. The CDR3 extends over 18 amino acids. Written as DNA, the CDR3 is TGTGCCAGCAGTGCCCTCCCCGGGACAGGTTGGGCTAATCAGCCCCAGCATTTT. Translation: CASSALPGTGWANQPQHF.

The rearrangement links TRBV7-6 to TRBJ2-7; D not resolved. Trimming pared 5 bases from V and 2 bases from J, leaving 7 bases between. The germline CDR1 and CDR2 sequences are SGHVS and FNYEAQ. The CDR3 covers 12 residues. CDR3 loop: CASSAIAYEQYF. CDR3 DNA sequence: TGTGCCAGCAGCGCAATCGCCTACGAGCAGTACTTC. The entire variable domain, with the rest obtained from reference TRBV7-6 and TRBJ2-7, is as follows: GAGVSQSPRYKVTKRGQDVALRCDPISGHVSLYWYRQALGQGPEFLTYFNYEAQQDKSGLPNDRFSAERPEGSISTLTIQRTEQRDSAMYRCASSAIAYEQYFGPGTRLTVT.

The genes are TRBV6-1 and TRBJ1-5; a possible D gene is TRBD1 (5 bases). Germline loops: CDR1 MNHNS, CDR2 SASEGT. V shed 7 bases and J shed 7 bases, with 14 bases lying between them. This CDR3 is 13 amino acids long. The CDR3 bases are TGTGCCAGCATGACGAGGGGTGGGCAGCCCCAGCATTTT. This gives the protein CASMTRGGQPQHF.

The chain recombines TRBV19 with TRBJ2-2; D not certain. The CDR3 consists of 13 residues. V lost 5 bases, J lost 8 bases, and 12 bases lay in between. From germline, CDR1 is LNHDA and CDR2 SQIVND (reference sequence). The CDR3 loop reads CASSPLVGGELFF. CDR3 nucleotide sequence: TGTGCCAGTAGTCCTCTAGTGGGTGGGGAGCTGTTTTTT.